This T cell receptor beta chain was sequenced during a study of blood T cells in healthy people across ages. Overall study results and limits: A strong correlation was found between TCR beta diversity and the percentage of naive T cells. The donors' CMV status was not determined, possibly confounding changes in expanded clonotypes.

On this clonotype itself: Its antigen is unknown.

Trimming left V 3 bases short and J 6 bases short, with 13 bases between. The CDR3 extends over 14 amino acids. Alongside a J-beta primer mix, a sample-barcoded 5' primer served in a second PCR lasting roughly 7 to 11 cycles. Each cDNA molecule was tagged by a template-switch adaptor with 12 random nucleotides. One entry per CDR3 protein results from TCRdb running MiXCR on the 5' RACE reads. The table includes about 720,000 distinct CDR3 sequences, 22% detected once. V usage is TRBV12-3 or TRBV12-4 and J usage is TRBJ2-3; tentative D call: TRBD2 (6 bases). This TCR was recovered from an older man in good health. The sequenced sample consisted of blood. The CDR3 loop reads CASSFGGASDTQYF. CDR3 nucleotide sequence: TGTGCCAGCAGTTTCGGCGGGGCGTCTGATACGCAGTATTTT.